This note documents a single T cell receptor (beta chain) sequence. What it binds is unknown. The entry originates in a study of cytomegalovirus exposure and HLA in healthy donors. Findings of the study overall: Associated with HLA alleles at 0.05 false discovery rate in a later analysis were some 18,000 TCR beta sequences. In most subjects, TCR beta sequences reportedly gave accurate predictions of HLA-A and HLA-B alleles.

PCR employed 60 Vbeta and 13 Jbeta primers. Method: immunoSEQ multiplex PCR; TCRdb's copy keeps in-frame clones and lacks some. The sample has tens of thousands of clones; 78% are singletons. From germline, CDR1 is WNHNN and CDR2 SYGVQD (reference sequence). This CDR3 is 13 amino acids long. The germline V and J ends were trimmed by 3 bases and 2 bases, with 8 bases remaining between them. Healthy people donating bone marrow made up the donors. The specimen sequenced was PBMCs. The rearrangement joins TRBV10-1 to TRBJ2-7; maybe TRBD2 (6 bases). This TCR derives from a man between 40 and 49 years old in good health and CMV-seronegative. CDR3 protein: CASSEPGAYEQYF. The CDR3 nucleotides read TGCGCCAGCAGTGAACCGGGGGCCTACGAGCAGTACTTC.